The 21 T cell receptor beta chains in this list originate from one sample, sequenced in a study of early stage breast cancer tumors. Measured with immunoSEQ multiplex PCR; TCRdb has only the in-frame clones, and not every one. The profile covers approximately 50,000 clones, with 60% to 85% appearing a single time and nearly 3.5% taken by the ten largest. Sequenced: blood. The receptors originated from a person younger than 45 with breast cancer.

The CDR3 DNA follows: TGTGCCAGCAGCTTAGCGCCCAGCGGGTTTACCTCCTACAATGAGCAGTTCTTC. This gives the protein CASSLAPSGFTSYNEQFF. This chain connects TRBV7-9 to TRBJ2-1; tentative D call: TRBD2 (6 bases). Germline CDR1 and CDR2: SEHNR and FQNEAQ (reference sequence). Trimming stripped 0 bases from V and 0 bases from J, with 15 bases between. The CDR3 runs 18 residues. The full variable domain, with the rest looked up from reference TRBV7-9 and TRBJ2-1, is DTGVSQNPRHKITKRGQNVTFRCDPISEHNRLYWYRQTLGQGPEFLTYFQNEAQLEKSRLLSDRFSAERPKGSFSTLEIQRTEQGDSAMYLCASSLAPSGFTSYNEQFFGPGTRLTVL.

The chain employs TRBV27 and TRBJ2-1, with TRBD2 as a possible D gene (6 bases). CDR1 MNHEY and CDR2 SMNVEV come from the germline V gene (reference sequence). The CDR3 has 17 residues. Trimming took off 3 bases at V and 5 bases at J, with 20 bases between the two ends. CDR3 in DNA: TGTGCCAGCAGTTTGGGTGGTTGGGCTAGCGCTCACAATGAGCAGTTCTTC. Translated, it gives CASSLGGWASAHNEQFF.

V is TRBV19 and J is TRBJ2-7; 11 bases are a match to TRBD2. The V and J ends lost 5 bases and 4 bases, in that order; junction bases with no gene match: 4. This CDR3 comprises 14 residues. Germline V gene lookup returns CDR1 LNHDA and CDR2 SQIVND (reference sequence). CDR3 sequence reads: CASSWLAGGYEQYF. DNA for the CDR3: TGTGCCAGTAGTTGGTTAGCGGGAGGGTACGAGCAGTACTTC.

This clone has more than one count but fewer than ten. The rearrangement uses TRBV5-1 and TRBJ2-2; 8 bases line up with TRBD1. The CDR3 is 17 amino acids. CDR1 is SGHRS and CDR2 is YFSETQ in the germline V gene. V was clipped by 4 bases and J by 0 bases; unmatched bases: 8. The CDR3 coding sequence is TGCGCCAGCAGCCTCTATACAGGGGGTCCGAACACCGGGGAGCTGTTTTTT. It codes for CASSLYTGGPNTGELFF.

The chain recombines TRBV6-4 with TRBJ2-3, with D perhaps TRBD1 (6 bases). V lost 2 bases to trimming and J lost 0 bases, with 9 bases between them. CDR3 size: 15 residues. The germline V gene has CDR1 MRHNA and CDR2 SNTAGT. CDR3 nucleotides: TGTGCCAGCAGTGACACCAGGGGTAGCACAGATACGCAGTATTTT. Protein product: CASSDTRGSTDTQYF.

The chain couples TRBV18 to TRBJ2-7, with 8 bases fitting TRBD2. Germline assignment: CDR1 KGHSH and CDR2 LQKENI. The CDR3 covers 18 residues. With V trimmed by 3 bases and J by 3 bases, 16 bases remained unmatched. The CDR3 DNA is TGTGCCAGCTCACCTCAAGGGGACTTCAGCGGGAGTATCTACGAGCAGTACTTC. Residues: CASSPQGDFSGSIYEQYF.

J is TRBJ2-7 and V is TRBV19; 7 bases are shared with TRBD2. Trimming cost V 3 bases and J 4 bases; bases outside gene matches: 9. This CDR3 is 15 amino acids long. Germline V gene sequence: CDR1 LNHDA, CDR2 SQIVND (reference sequence). The CDR3 DNA sequence: TGTGCCAGTAGTATGAGTCGGGACTACACATACGAGCAGTACTTC. Translating it yields CASSMSRDYTYEQYF.

This chain joins TRBV11-3 and TRBJ2-1, with 10 bases fitting TRBD1. Germline lookup yields CDR1 SGHNT and CDR2 YENEEA. The V and J ends lost 3 bases and 7 bases, in that order; junction bases with no gene match: 6. CDR3 length: 15 residues. The CDR3 reads CASSLGQGSGNEQFF. In nucleotides, the CDR3 is TGTGCCAGCAGCTTGGGACAGGGGTCGGGTAATGAGCAGTTCTTC.

The genes are TRBV18 and TRBJ2-5; possibly TRBD1 for D (5 bases). CDR1 is KGHSH and CDR2 is LQKENI in the germline V gene. The CDR3 loop spans 13 amino acids. V dropped 3 bases and J dropped 5 bases, with 10 bases sitting between them. The CDR3, as DNA: TGTGCCAGCTCACCTGGACATATCGAGACCCAGTACTTC. Translating it yields CASSPGHIETQYF.

The rearrangement joins TRBV25-1 to TRBJ2-3; 12 positions agree with TRBD2. Per germline, CDR1 MGHDK and CDR2 SYGVNS. With 10 bases clipped from V and 0 bases from J, the junction kept 5 bases outside the gene matches. CDR3 length equals 15 residues. CDR3 nucleotides: TGTGCCATCTCAGGACTAGCGGGAAGCACAGATACGCAGTATTTT. Amino acid sequence: CAISGLAGSTDTQYF.

The J gene is TRBJ2-1, the V gene TRBV30; either TRBD1 or TRBD2 may fit D (5 bases each). Germline CDR1 is GTSNPN and CDR2 is SVGIG (reference sequence). With 2 bases removed from V and 4 bases from J, the gap between germline ends came to 15 bases. CDR3 length: 15 amino acids. Here the CDR3 DNA reads TGTGCCTGGAGTACCGCCGGGACCCAGTACAATGAGCAGTTCTTC. It codes for CAWSTAGTQYNEQFF.

This chain connects TRBV4-2 to TRBJ1-4, with 10 bases that match TRBD1. The CDR3 is 18 amino acids. V lost 4 bases, J lost 10 bases, and 18 bases stayed unmatched. CDR1 is LGHNA, CDR2 YNFKEQ, per germline. This CDR3 reads CASSLGQGGPSGNVKLFF. The CDR3 DNA sequence: TGTGCCAGCAGCCTAGGACAGGGGGGTCCCTCAGGGAACGTAAAACTGTTTTTT.

The chain uses TRBV6-1 and TRBJ2-1; possibly TRBD1 for D (5 bases). The CDR3 is made up of 13 amino acids. Trimming took 8 bases from V and 9 from J, leaving 17 bases between them. Germline values: CDR1 MNHNS, CDR2 SASEGT. The CDR3 DNA follows: TGTGCCAGCCCCTCAGGGAACACAGGTGAGCAGTTCTTC. Residues: CASPSGNTGEQFF.

V is TRBV4-1 and J is TRBJ2-3; D might be TRBD2 (6 bases). In germline, CDR1 is MGHRA, CDR2 YSYEKL. This CDR3 is built from 14 residues. The ends were cut back, 4 bases at V and 2 bases at J, with 10 bases in the middle. This chain's CDR3 is CASSLRDFTDTQYF. Written as DNA, the CDR3 is TGCGCCAGCAGCCTTCGGGACTTCACAGATACGCAGTATTTT.

This clone came up once. The chain has TRBV4-1 and TRBJ2-3; 10 nucleotides agree with TRBD2. Trimming took 4 bases from V and 6 from J; bases not matched to a gene: 22. The germline V gene has CDR1 MGHRA and CDR2 YSYEKL. This CDR3 spans 20 amino acids. The CDR3 nucleotides are TGCGCCAGCAGCCCTAGCGGGAGCCTCACCCCGCGCAGGTCCAGGGATACGCAGTATTTT. This codes for CASSPSGSLTPRRSRDTQYF.

J is TRBJ1-4 and V is TRBV2; possibly TRBD1 for D (6 bases). The CDR3 runs to 14 residues. Per the germline V gene, CDR1 is SNHLY and CDR2 is FYNNEI. Trimming pared 3 bases from V and 8 bases from J, leaving 13 bases between. The CDR3 nucleotides are TGTGCCAGCAGTGAGGACAGCATGGGAGAAAAACTGTTTTTT. Translation gives CASSEDSMGEKLFF.

This clone was observed a handful of times. The V and J genes are TRBV19 and TRBJ2-1, with 10 bases fitting TRBD2. In germline, CDR1 is LNHDA, CDR2 SQIVND (reference sequence). CDR3 length: 15 residues. J was trimmed by 7 bases and V by 2 bases; bases with no gene match: 5. CDR3 amino acids: CASSINSGRQNEQFF. DNA for the CDR3: TGTGCCAGTAGTATAAATAGCGGGAGGCAGAATGAGCAGTTCTTC.

This clone came up a few times. This sequence joins TRBV29-1 and TRBJ1-1, with 10 bases fitting TRBD1. Losses at the gene ends were 7 bases for V and 5 bases for J; bases not matched to a gene: 4. The V gene's germline CDR1 is SQVTM and CDR2 ANQGSEA. The CDR3 is 12 amino acids. The CDR3 DNA reads as TGCAGCGCTGGACAGGGGGAAACTGAAGCTTTCTTT. Translated: CSAGQGETEAFF. Complete variable domain (other parts from reference TRBV29-1 and TRBJ1-1): SAVISQKPSRDICQRGTSLTIQCQVDSQVTMMFWYRQQPGQSLTLIATANQGSEATYESGFVIDKFPISRPNLTFSTLTVSNMSPEDSSIYLCSAGQGETEAFFGQGTRLTVV.

This chain uses TRBV11-2 with TRBJ2-3, with D uncertain. Trimming shortened V by 5 bases and J by 6 bases, and 6 bases separated the two germline ends. This CDR3 is built from 11 residues. Germline loops: CDR1 SGHAT, CDR2 FQNNGV. The CDR3 protein is CASSPRDTQYF. The CDR3 region has the DNA TGTGCCAGCAGCCCTAGGGATACGCAGTATTTT.

The rearrangement links TRBV7-6 to TRBJ2-1; 12 nucleotides line up with TRBD2. The CDR3 length is 16 residues. Looked up from germline, CDR1 is SGHVS and CDR2 is FNYEAQ. Trimming took 5 bases from V and 5 from J; bases not matched to a gene: 7. DNA of the CDR3: TGTGCCAGCAGCACCACTGGACTAGCGGGGCACAATGAGCAGTTCTTC. It codes for CASSTTGLAGHNEQFF. The full variable domain, its missing parts supplied by reference TRBV7-6 and TRBJ2-1, is GAGVSQSPRYKVTKRGQDVALRCDPISGHVSLYWYRQALGQGPEFLTYFNYEAQQDKSGLPNDRFSAERPEGSISTLTIQRTEQRDSAMYRCASSTTGLAGHNEQFFGPGTRLTVL.

The chain has TRBV19 and TRBJ2-2; 7 bases line up with TRBD2. Unmatched junction bases numbered 7, after V lost 4 bases and J lost 2 bases. The CDR3 spans 16 residues. Germline CDR1 reads LNHDA; CDR2 reads SQIVND (reference sequence). The CDR3 DNA sequence: TGTGCCAGTAGTAACTGGGGCGGGAGTAACACCGGGGAGCTGTTTTTT. This translates into CASSNWGGSNTGELFF. The whole variable domain, filled in from reference TRBV19 and TRBJ2-2, reads DGGITQSPKYLFRKEGQNVTLSCEQNLNHDAMYWYRQDPGQGLRLIYYSQIVNDFQKGDIAEGYSVSREKKESFPLTVTSAQKNPTAFYLCASSNWGGSNTGELFFGEGSRLTVL.